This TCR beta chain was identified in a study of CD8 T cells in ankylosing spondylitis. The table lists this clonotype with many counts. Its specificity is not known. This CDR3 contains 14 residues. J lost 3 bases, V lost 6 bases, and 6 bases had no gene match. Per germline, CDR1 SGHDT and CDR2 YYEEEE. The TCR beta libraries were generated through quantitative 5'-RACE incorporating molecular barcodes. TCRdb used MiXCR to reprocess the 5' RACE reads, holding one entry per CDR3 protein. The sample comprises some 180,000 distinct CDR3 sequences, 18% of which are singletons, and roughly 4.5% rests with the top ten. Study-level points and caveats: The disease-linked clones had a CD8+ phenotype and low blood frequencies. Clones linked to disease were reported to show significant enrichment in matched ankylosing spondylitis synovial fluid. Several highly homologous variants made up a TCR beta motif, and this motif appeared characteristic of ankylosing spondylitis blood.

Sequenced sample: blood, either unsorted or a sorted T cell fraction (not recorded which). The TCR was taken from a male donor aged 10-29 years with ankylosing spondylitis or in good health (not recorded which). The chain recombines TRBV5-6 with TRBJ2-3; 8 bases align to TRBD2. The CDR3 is CASTLGGRTDTQYF. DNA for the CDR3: TGTGCCAGCACCCTGGGCGGGAGGACAGATACGCAGTATTTT.